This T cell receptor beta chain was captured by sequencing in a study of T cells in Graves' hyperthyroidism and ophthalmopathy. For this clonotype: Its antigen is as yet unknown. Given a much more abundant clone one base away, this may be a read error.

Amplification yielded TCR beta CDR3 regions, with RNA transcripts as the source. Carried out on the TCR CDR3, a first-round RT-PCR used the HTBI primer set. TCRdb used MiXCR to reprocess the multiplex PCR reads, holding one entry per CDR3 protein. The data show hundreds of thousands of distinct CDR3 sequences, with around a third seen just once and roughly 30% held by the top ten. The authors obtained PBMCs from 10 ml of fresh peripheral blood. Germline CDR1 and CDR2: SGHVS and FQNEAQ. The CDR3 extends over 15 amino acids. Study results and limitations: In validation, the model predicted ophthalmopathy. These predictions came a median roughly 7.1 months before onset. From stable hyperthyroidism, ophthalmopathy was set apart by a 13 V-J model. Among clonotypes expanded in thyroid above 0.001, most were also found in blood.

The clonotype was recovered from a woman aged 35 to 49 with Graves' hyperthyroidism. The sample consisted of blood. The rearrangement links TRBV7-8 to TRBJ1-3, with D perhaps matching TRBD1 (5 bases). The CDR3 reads CASSLVGTAGDTIYF. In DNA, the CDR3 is TGTGCCAGCAGCTTAGTCGGGACGGCTGGAGACACCATATATTTT.